This T cell receptor (beta chain) was found in a study of control samples from healthy donors and cancer patients (dated by TCRdb to 2019 to 2021). V is cut by 0 bases and J by 9 bases, and the space between the germline ends is 13 bases. From cysteine to phenylalanine, the CDR3 is 14 amino acids long. Only the CDR3 part of the read is kept: 42 bases, read in frame from the first base. The germline V gene provides CDR1 SGHRS and CDR2 YFSETQ. About this clone itself: This clone's antigen is unknown. No much larger clonotype is one base removed from it; base qualities were not supplied.

The library was made by the immunoSEQ multiplex PCR assay. Here the immuneACCESS table is served through TCRdb, limited to in-frame sequences with V and J called. Missing clones are a known gap in these copies; in checked studies unresolved V genes cover under half, and the rest lacks a known reason. This sample is represented by some 200,000 clones; about 93% of them were singletons. Of the sample, approximately 1.5% is held by the ten largest clones. Sequenced sample: blood. The receptor was derived from a man in his fifties or sixties in good health. The rearrangement combines TRBV5-1 with TRBJ1-5; the D gene identity is not certain. The encoded CDR3 is CASSLDGLVGPQHF. The nucleotides read TGCGCCAGCAGCTTGGACGGGCTTGTGGGGCCCCAGCATTTT.